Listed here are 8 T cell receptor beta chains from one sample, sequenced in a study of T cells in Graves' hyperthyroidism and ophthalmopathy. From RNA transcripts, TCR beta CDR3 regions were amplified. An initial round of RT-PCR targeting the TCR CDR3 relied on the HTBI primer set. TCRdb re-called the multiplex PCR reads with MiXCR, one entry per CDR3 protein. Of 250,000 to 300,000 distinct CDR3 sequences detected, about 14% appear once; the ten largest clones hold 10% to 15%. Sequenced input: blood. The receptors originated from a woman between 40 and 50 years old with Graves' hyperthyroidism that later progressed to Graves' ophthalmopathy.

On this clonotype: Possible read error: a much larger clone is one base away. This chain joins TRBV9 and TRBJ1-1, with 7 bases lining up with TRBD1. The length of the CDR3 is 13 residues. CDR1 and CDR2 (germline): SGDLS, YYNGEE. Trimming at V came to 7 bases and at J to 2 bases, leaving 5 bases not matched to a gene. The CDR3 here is CASGRQGNTEAFF. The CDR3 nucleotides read TGTGCCAGCGGTCGACAGGGAAACACTGAAGCTTTCTTT.

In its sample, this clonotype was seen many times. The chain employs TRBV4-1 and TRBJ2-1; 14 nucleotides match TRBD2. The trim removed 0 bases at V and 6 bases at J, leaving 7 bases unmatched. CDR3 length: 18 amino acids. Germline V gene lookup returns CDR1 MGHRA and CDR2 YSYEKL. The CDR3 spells CASSQEVQTSGRGNEQFF. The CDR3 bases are TGCGCCAGCAGCCAAGAAGTTCAGACTAGCGGGAGGGGCAATGAGCAGTTCTTC.

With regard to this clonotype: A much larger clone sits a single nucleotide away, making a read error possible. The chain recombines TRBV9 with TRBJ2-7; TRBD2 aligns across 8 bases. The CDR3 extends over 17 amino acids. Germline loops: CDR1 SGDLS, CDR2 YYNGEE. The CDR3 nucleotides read TGTGCCAGCACCGTAGCCCCCTTTCTAGCGGGCGCCTACGAGCAGTACTTC. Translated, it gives CASTVAPFLAGAYEQYF. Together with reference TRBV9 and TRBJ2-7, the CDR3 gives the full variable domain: DSGVTQTPKHLITATGQRVTLRCSPRSGDLSVYWYQQSLDQGLQFLIQYYNGEERAKGNILERFSAQQFPDLHSELNLSSLELGDSALYFCASTVAPFLAGAYEQYFGPGTRLTVT.

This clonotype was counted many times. The CDR3 reads CATSDPVAETPTDTQYF. The CDR3 DNA sequence: TGTGCCACCAGTGATCCGGTAGCGGAGACCCCCACAGATACGCAGTATTTT. This rearrangement joins TRBV24-1 to TRBJ2-3; a possible D gene is TRBD2 (6 bases). This CDR3 contains 17 residues. Trimming removed 3 bases from V and 2 bases from J, with 17 bases in between. Germline V CDR1 and CDR2: KGHDR, SFDVKD.

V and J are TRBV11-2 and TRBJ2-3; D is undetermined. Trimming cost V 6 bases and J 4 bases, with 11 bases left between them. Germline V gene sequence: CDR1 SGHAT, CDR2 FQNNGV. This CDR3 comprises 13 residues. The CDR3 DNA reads TGTGCCAGCAGTGAGCTCTTTCCAGATACGCAGTATTTT. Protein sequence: CASSELFPDTQYF.

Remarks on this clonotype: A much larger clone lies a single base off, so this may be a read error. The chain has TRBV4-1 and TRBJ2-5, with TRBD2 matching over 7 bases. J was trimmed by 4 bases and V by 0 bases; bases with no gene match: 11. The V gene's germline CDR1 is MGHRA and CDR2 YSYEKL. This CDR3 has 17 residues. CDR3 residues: CASSQDLTRGSVETQYF. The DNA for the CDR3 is TGCGCCAGCAGCCAAGATTTGACTCGCGGGAGTGTAGAGACCCAGTACTTC.

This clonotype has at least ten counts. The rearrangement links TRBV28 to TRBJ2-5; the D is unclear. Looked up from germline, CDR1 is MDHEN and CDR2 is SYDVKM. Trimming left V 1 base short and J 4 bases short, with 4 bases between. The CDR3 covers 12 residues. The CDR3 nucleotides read TGTGCCAGCAGTTTATACGGAGAGACCCAGTACTTC. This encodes CASSLYGETQYF.

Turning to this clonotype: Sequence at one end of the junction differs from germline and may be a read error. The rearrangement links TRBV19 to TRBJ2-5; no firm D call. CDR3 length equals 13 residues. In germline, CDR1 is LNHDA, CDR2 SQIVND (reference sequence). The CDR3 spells CASSINGLEAQYF. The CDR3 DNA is TGTGCCAGTAGTATTAACGGGCTAGAGGCCCAGTACTTC. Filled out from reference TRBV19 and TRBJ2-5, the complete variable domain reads DGGITQSPKYLFRKEGQNVTLSCEQNLNHDAMYWYRQDPGQGLRLIYYSQIVNDFQKGDIAEGYSVSREKKESFPLTVTSAQKNPTAFYLCASSINGLEAQYFGPGTRLLVL.